These 6 T cell receptor beta chains were sequenced from one sample in a study of shared clonotypes between healthy human individuals. Sequenced by immunoSEQ multiplex PCR; TCRdb stores in-frame clones only, minus some. The repertoire consists of about 2.3 million clones, with under 95% occurring once and the leading ten covering 0.3% to 0.45%. Sequenced input: naive CD4+ T cells from PBMCs. The subset is: CD45RA+ positively selected. Receptors originate from a man between 18 and 29 years old in good health. Some clones in this sample may be carry-over from other donors' samples.

V usage is TRBV27 and J usage is TRBJ1-2; TRBD1 matches 9 bases. From germline, CDR1 is MNHEY and CDR2 SMNVEV (reference sequence). This CDR3 comprises 13 residues. V trimming: 6 bases; J trimming: 8 bases; junction bases outside the gene matches: 7. In DNA form, the CDR3 reads TGTGCCAGCAGCCGGGACAGGGTTGGAGGCTACACCTTC. Translating it yields CASSRDRVGGYTF.

J is TRBJ1-1 and V is TRBV6-5; the D is unclear. V was shortened by 5 bases and J by 6 bases, with 19 bases between the two germline ends. The CDR3 extends over 15 amino acids. The germline V gene encodes CDR1 MNHEY and CDR2 SVGAGI. The CDR3 loop reads CASSPSDRFVPEAFF. The CDR3 DNA reads as TGTGCCAGCAGTCCGTCGGACCGGTTCGTCCCTGAAGCTTTCTTT.

The chain links TRBV6-6 to TRBJ2-4, with 7 bases aligning to TRBD1. Germline-derived CDR1 and CDR2 are MNHNY and SVGAGI (reference sequence). This CDR3 has 16 residues. Germline trimming cut 6 bases from V and 2 bases from J; bases unmatched to any gene: 10. CDR3 sequence: CASSNRGRVSKNIQYF. The CDR3 coding sequence is TGTGCCAGCAGCAACAGGGGAAGAGTTTCCAAAAACATTCAGTACTTC.

This chain uses TRBV6-5 with TRBJ2-7; possibly TRBD1 for D (6 bases). CDR3 length: 13 residues. V was cut by 4 bases and J by 0 bases, with 7 bases left in between. Germline V CDR1 and CDR2: MNHEY, SVGAGI. The CDR3 is CASSLTGSYEQYF. The CDR3 DNA sequence: TGTGCCAGCAGTTTGACAGGCTCCTACGAGCAGTACTTC.

The rearrangement links TRBV15 to TRBJ2-5, with 8 bases identical to TRBD1. CDR1 is LNHNV and CDR2 is YYDKDF in the germline V gene (reference sequence). With 3 bases clipped from V and 2 bases from J, the junction kept 2 bases outside the gene matches. This CDR3 spans 14 amino acids. CDR3 DNA sequence: TGTGCCACCAGCAGGGGACAGGCGCAAGAGACCCAGTACTTC. Residues: CATSRGQAQETQYF.

This chain links TRBV18 with TRBJ1-1; tentatively, D is TRBD1 (5 bases). The germline V gene has CDR1 KGHSH and CDR2 LQKENI. Trimming removed 3 bases from V and 1 base from J, with 12 bases in between. This CDR3 contains 15 residues. The CDR3 sequence: CASSPTGRGNTEAFF. DNA of the CDR3: TGTGCCAGCTCACCCACAGGTAGGGGGAACACTGAAGCTTTCTTT.